Given below is one T cell receptor beta chain in context. The sample belongs to a study of control samples from healthy donors and cancer patients. Libraries were prepared by immunoSEQ multiplex PCR; TCRdb keeps only in-frame clonotypes and omits some of them. The table records about 220,000 clones, about 93% of them present only once. This TCR derives from a man in his forties or fifties in good health. Source material: blood.

CDR3 nucleotide sequence: TGCGCCAGCAGCTTGGGCCCAGGAGAAAAACTGTTTTTT. Translated: CASSLGPGEKLFF. The chain couples TRBV5-1 to TRBJ1-4; D not certain. Trimming pared 0 bases from V and 8 bases from J, leaving 8 bases between. The CDR3 is 13 amino acids. Germline V gives CDR1 SGHRS, CDR2 YFSETQ. The variable domain in full, with the rest retrieved from reference TRBV5-1 and TRBJ1-4, is KAGVTQTPRYLIKTRGQQVTLSCSPISGHRSVSWYQQTPGQGLQFLFEYFSETQRNKGNFPGRFSGRQFSNSRSEMNVSTLELGDSALYLCASSLGPGEKLFFGSGTQLSVL.